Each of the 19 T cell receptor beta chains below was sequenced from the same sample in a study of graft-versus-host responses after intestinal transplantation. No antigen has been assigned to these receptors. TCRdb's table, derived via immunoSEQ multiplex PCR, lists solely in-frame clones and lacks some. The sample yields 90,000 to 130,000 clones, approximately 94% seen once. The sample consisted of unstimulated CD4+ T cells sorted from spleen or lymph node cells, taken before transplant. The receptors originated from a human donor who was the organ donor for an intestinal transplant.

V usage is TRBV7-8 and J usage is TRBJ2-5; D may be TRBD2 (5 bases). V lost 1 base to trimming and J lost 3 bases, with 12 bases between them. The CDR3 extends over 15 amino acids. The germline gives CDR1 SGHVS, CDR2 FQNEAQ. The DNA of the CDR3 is TGTGCCAGCAGCTTAGGCGGAGTCGGGAAAGAGACCCAGTACTTC. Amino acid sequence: CASSLGGVGKETQYF.

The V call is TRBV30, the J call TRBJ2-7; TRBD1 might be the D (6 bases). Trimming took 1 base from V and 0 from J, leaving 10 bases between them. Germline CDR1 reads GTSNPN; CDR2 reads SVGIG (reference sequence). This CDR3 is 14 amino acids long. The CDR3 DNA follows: TGTGCCTGGAGTGCACAGGGATTCTCCTACGAGCAGTACTTC. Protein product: CAWSAQGFSYEQYF.

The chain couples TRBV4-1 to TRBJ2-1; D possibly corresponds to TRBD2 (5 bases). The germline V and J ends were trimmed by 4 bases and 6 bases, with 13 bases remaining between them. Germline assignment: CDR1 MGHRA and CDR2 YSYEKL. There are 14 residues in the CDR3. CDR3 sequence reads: CASSLSEATNEQFF. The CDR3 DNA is TGCGCCAGCAGCCTCTCGGAGGCCACCAATGAGCAGTTCTTC.

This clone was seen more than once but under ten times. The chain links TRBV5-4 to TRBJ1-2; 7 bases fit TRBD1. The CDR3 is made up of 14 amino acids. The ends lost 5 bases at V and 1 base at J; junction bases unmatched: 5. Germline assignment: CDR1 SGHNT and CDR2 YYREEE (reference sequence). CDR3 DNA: TGTGCCAGCAGGTGGTCAGGGGGTAACTATGGCTACACCTTC. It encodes CASRWSGGNYGYTF.

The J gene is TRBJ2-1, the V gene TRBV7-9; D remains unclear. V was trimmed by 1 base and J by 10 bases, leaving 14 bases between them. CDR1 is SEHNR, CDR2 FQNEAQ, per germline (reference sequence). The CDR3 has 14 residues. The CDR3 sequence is CASSLGGRVGEQFF. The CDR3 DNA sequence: TGTGCCAGCAGCTTAGGTGGTCGGGTCGGGGAGCAGTTCTTC.

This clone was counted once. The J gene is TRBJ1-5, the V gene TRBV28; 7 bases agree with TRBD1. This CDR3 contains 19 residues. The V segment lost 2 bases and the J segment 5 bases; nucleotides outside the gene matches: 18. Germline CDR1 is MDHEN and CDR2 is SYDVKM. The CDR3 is CASSLASYSTGILDQPQHF. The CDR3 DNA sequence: TGTGCCAGCAGTTTAGCTAGTTACTCGACAGGGATTCTTGATCAGCCCCAGCATTTT.

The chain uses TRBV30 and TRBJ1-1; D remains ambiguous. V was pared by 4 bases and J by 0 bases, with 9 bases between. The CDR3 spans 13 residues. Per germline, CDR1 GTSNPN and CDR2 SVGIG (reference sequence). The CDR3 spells CAWTRTLNTEAFF. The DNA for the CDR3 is TGTGCCTGGACCCGGACTCTGAACACTGAAGCTTTCTTT. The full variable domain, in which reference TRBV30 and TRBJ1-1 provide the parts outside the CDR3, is SQTIHQWPATLVQPVGSPLSLECTVEGTSNPNLYWYRQAAGRGLQLLFYSVGIGQISSEVPQNLSASRPQDRQFILSSKKLLLSDSGFYLCAWTRTLNTEAFFGQGTRLTVV.

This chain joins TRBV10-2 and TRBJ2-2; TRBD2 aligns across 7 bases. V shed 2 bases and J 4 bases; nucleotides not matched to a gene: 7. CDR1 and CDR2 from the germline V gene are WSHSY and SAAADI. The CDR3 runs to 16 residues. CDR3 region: CASSEPELAFTGELFF. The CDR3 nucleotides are TGCGCCAGCAGTGAGCCCGAACTAGCGTTCACCGGGGAGCTGTTTTTT.

The CDR3 sequence is CASSYSKVSGGYTF. DNA for the CDR3: TGTGCCAGCAGTTACTCGAAGGTCTCCGGGGGCTACACCTTC. V is TRBV6-6 and J is TRBJ1-2, with D uncertain. The V end was cut by 0 bases, the J end by 8 bases, with 13 bases between. The CDR3 is made up of 14 amino acids. Germline values: CDR1 MNHNY, CDR2 SVGAGI (reference sequence).

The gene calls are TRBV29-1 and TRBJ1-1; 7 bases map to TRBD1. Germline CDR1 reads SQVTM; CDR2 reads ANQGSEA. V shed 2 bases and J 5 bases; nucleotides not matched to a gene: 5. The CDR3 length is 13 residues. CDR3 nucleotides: TGCAGCGTTGAAAGCCAGGGGGGAACTGAAGCTTTCTTT. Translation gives CSVESQGGTEAFF.

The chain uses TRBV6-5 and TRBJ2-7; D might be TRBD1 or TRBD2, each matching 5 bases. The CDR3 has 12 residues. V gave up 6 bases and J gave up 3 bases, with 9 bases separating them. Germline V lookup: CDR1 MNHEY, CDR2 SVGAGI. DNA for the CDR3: TGTGCCAGCAGCACGGGGCGCTACGAGCAGTACTTC. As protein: CASSTGRYEQYF.

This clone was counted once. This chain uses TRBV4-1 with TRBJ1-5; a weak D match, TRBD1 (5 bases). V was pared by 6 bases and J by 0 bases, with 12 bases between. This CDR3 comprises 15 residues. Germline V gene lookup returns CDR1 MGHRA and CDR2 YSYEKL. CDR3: CASSPGLISNQPQHF. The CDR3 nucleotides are TGCGCCAGCAGTCCGGGACTGATTAGCAATCAGCCCCAGCATTTT.

The CDR3: CASSPEGTGVSYEQYF. Here the CDR3 DNA reads TGTGCCAGCAGCCCCGAAGGGACAGGGGTCTCCTACGAGCAGTACTTC. This chain connects TRBV5-5 to TRBJ2-7, with 10 bases aligning to TRBD1. The CDR3 consists of 16 residues. Germline assignment: CDR1 SGHKS and CDR2 YYEKEE (reference sequence). With 4 bases clipped from V and 0 bases from J, the junction kept 7 bases outside the gene matches.

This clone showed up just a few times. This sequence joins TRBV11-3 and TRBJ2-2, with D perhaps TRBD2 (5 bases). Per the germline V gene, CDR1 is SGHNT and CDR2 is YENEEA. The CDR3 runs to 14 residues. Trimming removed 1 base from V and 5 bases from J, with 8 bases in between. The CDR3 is CASSLGPGTGELFF. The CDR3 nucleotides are TGTGCCAGCAGCTTAGGGCCGGGAACCGGGGAGCTGTTTTTT.

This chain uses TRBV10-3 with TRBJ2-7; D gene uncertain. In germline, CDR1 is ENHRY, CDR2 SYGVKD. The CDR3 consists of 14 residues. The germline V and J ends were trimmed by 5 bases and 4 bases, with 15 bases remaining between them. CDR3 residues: CAISRTTGVYEQYF. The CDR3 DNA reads TGTGCCATCAGTCGGACGACTGGGGTTTACGAGCAGTACTTC.

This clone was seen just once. CDR3 sequence: CASSYSVQGSYEQYF. In DNA, the CDR3 is TGTGCCAGCAGTTACTCGGTCCAGGGTTCCTACGAGCAGTACTTC. The chain joins TRBV6-6 to TRBJ2-7, with D possibly being TRBD1 (5 bases). The CDR3 length is 15 residues. V lost 0 bases, J lost 1 base, and 10 bases lay in between. Germline values: CDR1 MNHNY, CDR2 SVGAGI (reference sequence).

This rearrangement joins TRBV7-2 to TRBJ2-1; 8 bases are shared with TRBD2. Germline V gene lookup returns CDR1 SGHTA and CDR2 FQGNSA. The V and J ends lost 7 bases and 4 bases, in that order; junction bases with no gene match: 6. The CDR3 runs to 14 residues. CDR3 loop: CASNIAGIYNEQFF. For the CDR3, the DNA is TGTGCCAGCAACATAGCGGGAATTTACAATGAGCAGTTCTTC. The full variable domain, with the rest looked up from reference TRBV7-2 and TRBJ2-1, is GAGVSQSPSNKVTEKGKDVELRCDPISGHTALYWYRQSLGQGLEFLIYFQGNSAPDKSGLPSDRFSAERTGGSVSTLTIQRTQQEDSAVYLCASNIAGIYNEQFFGPGTRLTVL.

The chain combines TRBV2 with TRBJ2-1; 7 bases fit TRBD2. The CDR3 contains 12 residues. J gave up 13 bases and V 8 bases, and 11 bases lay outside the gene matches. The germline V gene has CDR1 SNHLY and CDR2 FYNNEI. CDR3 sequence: CASQTRGLVQFF. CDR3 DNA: TGTGCCAGCCAAACGCGAGGACTAGTACAGTTCTTC.

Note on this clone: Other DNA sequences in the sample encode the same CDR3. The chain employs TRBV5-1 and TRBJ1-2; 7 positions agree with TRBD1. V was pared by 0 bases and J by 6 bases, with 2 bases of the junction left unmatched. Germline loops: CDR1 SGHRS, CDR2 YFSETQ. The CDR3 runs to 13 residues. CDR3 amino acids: CASSLGQGDGYTF. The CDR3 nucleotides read TGCGCCAGCAGCTTGGGACAGGGCGATGGCTACACCTTC.